The rows below give T cell receptor beta chains drawn from one sample of a study of blood T cells in healthy people across ages. TCRdb re-analysed the 5' RACE reads in MiXCR, keeping a single row per CDR3 protein. Among around 1,100,000 distinct CDR3 sequences listed, roughly two fifths were seen once. The sequenced sample consisted of blood. The receptors come from a man aged 18 to 35 in good health. Each CDR3 is given with its conserved first and last residue. A D gene is named only where the DNA matches it firmly. Not every row has a clone size; where given, it reads once, few, many or a size class.

J | D | V | size | CDR3 | DNA
TRBJ2-5 | . | TRBV4-1 | . | CASSQDRGKQTETQYF | TGCGCCAGCAGCCAAGATAGGGGAAAACAGACAGAGACCCAGTACTTC
TRBJ2-1 | TRBD1 | TRBV13 | . | CASSTGQGDPYNEQFF | TGTGCCAGCAGCACGGGACAGGGTGACCCCTACAATGAGCAGTTCTTC
TRBJ1-2 | . | TRBV30 | many | CAWSLGGNYGYTF | TGTGCCTGGAGTCTGGGGGGTAACTATGGCTACACCTTC
TRBJ2-1 | . | TRBV19 | few | CASSTGFSQFF | TGTGCCAGTAGTACGGGATTTTCTCAGTTCTTC
TRBJ1-6 | . | TRBV12-3/TRBV12-4 | . | CASRQDPNSPLHF | TGTGCCAGCCGACAGGACCCTAATTCACCCCTCCACTTT
TRBJ1-1 | . | TRBV25-1 | few | CASSDTLRGWVGRNTEAFF | TGTGCCAGCAGTGACACCCTTCGGGGGTGGGTGGGCCGGAACACTGAAGCTTTCTTT
TRBJ1-5 | . | TRBV7-2 | . | CASAKGTSLTNQPQHF | TGTGCCAGCGCTAAGGGGACATCCTTAACCAATCAGCCCCAGCATTTT
TRBJ2-4 | . | TRBV3-1 | . | CASSRGGTGDIQYF | TGTGCCAGCAGCCGTGGGGGAACCGGGGACATTCAGTACTTC
TRBJ2-3 | . | TRBV6-5 | many | CASSRVVTDTQYF | TGTGCCAGCAGCCGGGTGGTCACAGATACGCAGTATTTT
TRBJ1-5 | . | TRBV15 | . | CATSSLEGYSNQPQHF | TGTGCCACCAGCTCCCTAGAGGGGTATAGCAATCAGCCCCAGCATTTT
TRBJ1-5 | TRBD1 | TRBV18 | few | CASSPPGAGGNQPQHF | TGTGCCAGCTCACCCCCCGGGGCAGGGGGGAATCAGCCCCAGCATTTT
TRBJ1-5 | . | TRBV3-1 | few | CASSPGGGYSNQPQHF | TGTGCCAGCAGCCCCGGAGGGGGATATAGCAATCAGCCCCAGCATTTT
TRBJ2-7 | . | TRBV3-1 | . | CASSRPTGASYEQYF | TGTGCCAGCAGCCGACCGACGGGGGCCTCCTACGAGCAGTACTTC